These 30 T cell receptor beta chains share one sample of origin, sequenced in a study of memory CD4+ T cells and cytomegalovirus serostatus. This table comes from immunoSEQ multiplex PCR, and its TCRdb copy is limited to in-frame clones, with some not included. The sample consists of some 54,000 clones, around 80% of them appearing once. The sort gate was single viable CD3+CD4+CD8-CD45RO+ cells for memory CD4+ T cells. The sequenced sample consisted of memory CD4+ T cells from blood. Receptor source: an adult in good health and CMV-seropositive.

The CDR3 reads CASSGLAGPYNEQFF. The CDR3 DNA reads TGTGCCAGCTCAGGACTAGCGGGGCCATACAATGAGCAGTTCTTC. This chain connects TRBV2 to TRBJ2-1; 12 bases map to TRBD2. Looked up from germline, CDR1 is SNHLY and CDR2 is FYNNEI. V was clipped by 8 bases and J by 4 bases; unmatched bases: 6. The CDR3 totals 15 residues. Together with reference TRBV2 and TRBJ2-1, the CDR3 gives the full variable domain: EPEVTQTPSHQVTQMGQEVILRCVPISNHLYFYWYRQILGQKVEFLVSFYNNEISEKSEIFDDQFSVERPDGSNFTLKIRSTKLEDSAMYFCASSGLAGPYNEQFFGPGTRLTVL.

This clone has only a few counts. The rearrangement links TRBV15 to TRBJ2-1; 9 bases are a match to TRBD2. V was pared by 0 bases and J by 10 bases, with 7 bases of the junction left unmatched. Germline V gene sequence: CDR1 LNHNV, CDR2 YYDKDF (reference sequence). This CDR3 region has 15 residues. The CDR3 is CATSRDLAGKGEQFF. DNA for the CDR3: TGTGCCACCAGCAGAGATCTAGCGGGGAAGGGGGAGCAGTTCTTC.

The DNA for the CDR3 is TGTGCCAGCAGCGTAGATATCGGCGGGGAGCTGTTTTTT. This translates into CASSVDIGGELFF. The chain is built from TRBV9 and TRBJ2-2; D remains unclear. Per germline, CDR1 SGDLS and CDR2 YYNGEE. V lost 0 bases and J lost 7, with 7 bases in between. The CDR3 runs 13 residues.

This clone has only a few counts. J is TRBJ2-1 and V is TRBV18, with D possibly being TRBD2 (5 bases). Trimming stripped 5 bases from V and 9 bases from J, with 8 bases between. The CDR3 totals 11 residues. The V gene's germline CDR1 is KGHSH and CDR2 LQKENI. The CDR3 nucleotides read TGTGCCAGCTCATCAGAGGGTGAGCAGTTCTTC. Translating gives CASSSEGEQFF.

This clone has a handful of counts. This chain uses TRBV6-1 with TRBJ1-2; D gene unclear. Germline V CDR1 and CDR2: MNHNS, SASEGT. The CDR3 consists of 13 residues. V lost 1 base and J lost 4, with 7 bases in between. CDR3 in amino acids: CASSEGRAYGYTF. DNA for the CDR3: TGTGCCAGCAGTGAAGGCAGAGCCTATGGCTACACCTTC.

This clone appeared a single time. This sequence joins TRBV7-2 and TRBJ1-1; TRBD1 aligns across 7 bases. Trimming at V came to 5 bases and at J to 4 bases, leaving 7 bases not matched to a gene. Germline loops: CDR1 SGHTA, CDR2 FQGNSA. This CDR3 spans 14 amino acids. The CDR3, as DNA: TGTGCCAGCAGCGGGACGGCAGGGGGCACTGAAGCTTTCTTT. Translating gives CASSGTAGGTEAFF. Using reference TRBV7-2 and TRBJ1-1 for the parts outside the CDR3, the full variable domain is GAGVSQSPSNKVTEKGKDVELRCDPISGHTALYWYRQSLGQGLEFLIYFQGNSAPDKSGLPSDRFSAERTGGSVSTLTIQRTQQEDSAVYLCASSGTAGGTEAFFGQGTRLTVV.

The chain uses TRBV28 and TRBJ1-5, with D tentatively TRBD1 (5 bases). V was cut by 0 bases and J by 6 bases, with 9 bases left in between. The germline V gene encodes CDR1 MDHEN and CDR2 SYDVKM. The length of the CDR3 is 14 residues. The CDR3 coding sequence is TGTGCCAGCAGTTTATGGGGGGGAGCTCAGCCCCAGCATTTT. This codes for CASSLWGGAQPQHF.

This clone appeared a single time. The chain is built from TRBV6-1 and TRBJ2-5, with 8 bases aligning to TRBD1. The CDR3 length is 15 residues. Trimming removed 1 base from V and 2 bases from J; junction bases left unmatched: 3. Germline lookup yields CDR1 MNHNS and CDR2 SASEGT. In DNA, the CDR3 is TGTGCCAGCAGTGAAGGGACAGGGATGCAAGAGACCCAGTACTTC. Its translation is CASSEGTGMQETQYF.

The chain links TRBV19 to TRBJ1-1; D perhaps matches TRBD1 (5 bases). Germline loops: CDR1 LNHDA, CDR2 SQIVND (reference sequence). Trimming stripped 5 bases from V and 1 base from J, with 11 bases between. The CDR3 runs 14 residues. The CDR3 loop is CASSPDNRNTEAFF. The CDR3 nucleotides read TGTGCCAGTAGTCCGGACAATAGGAACACTGAAGCTTTCTTT.

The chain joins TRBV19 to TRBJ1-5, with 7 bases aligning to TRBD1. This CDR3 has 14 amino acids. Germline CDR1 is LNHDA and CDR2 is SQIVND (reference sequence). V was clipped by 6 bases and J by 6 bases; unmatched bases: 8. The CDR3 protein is CASRRQGASQPQHF. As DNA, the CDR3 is TGTGCCAGTAGGCGACAGGGCGCAAGTCAGCCCCAGCATTTT.

The CDR3 spells CASSDHSSPDTQYF. CDR3 sequence (DNA): TGTGCCAGCAGCGACCACAGTAGTCCAGATACGCAGTATTTT. This chain joins TRBV6-1 and TRBJ2-3; D remains unclear. CDR1 is MNHNS, CDR2 SASEGT, per germline. V lost 6 bases and J 4 bases, leaving 14 bases between the germline ends. The CDR3 has 14 residues.

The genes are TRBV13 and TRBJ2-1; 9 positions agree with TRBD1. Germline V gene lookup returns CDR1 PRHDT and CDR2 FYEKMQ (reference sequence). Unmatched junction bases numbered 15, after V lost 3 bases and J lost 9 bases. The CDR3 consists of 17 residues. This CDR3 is CASSLRIGGDRAIEQFF. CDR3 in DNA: TGTGCCAGCAGCTTGAGAATTGGGGGGGACAGGGCGATTGAGCAGTTCTTC.

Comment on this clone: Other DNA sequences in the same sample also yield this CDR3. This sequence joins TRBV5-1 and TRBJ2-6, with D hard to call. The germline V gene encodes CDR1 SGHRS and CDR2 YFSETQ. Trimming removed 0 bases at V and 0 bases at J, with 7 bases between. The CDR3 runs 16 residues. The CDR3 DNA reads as TGCGCCAGCAGCTTGGTTGGAAGCTCTGGGGCCAACGTCCTGACTTTC. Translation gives CASSLVGSSGANVLTF.

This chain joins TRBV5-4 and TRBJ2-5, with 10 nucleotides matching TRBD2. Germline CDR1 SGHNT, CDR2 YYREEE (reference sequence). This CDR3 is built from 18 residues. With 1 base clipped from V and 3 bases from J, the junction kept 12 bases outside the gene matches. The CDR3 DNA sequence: TGTGCCAGCAGCTTGTCGGGGGGTAGCGGGAGGTTGGAAGAGACCCAGTACTTC. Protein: CASSLSGGSGRLEETQYF.

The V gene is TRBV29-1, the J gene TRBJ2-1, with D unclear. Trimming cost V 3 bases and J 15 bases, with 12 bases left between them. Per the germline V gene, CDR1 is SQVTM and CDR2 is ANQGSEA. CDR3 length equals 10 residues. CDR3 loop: CSVDIPIRFF. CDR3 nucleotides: TGCAGCGTTGATATCCCCATCCGGTTCTTC.

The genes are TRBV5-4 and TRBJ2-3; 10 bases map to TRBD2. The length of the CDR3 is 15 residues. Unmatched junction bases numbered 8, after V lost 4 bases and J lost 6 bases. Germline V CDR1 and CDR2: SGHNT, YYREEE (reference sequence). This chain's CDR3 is CASSPALAGDDTQYF. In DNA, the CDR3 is TGTGCCAGCAGCCCAGCGCTAGCGGGAGATGATACGCAGTATTTT.

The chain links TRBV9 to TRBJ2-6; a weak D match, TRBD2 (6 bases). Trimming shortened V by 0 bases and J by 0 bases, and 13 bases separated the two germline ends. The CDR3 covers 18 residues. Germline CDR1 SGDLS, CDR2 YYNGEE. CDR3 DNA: TGTGCCAGCAGCGTAGGGGGGGTAGGCCGCTCTGGGGCCAACGTCCTGACTTTC. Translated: CASSVGGVGRSGANVLTF. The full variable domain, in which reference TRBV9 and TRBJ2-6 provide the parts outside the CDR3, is DSGVTQTPKHLITATGQRVTLRCSPRSGDLSVYWYQQSLDQGLQFLIQYYNGEERAKGNILERFSAQQFPDLHSELNLSSLELGDSALYFCASSVGGVGRSGANVLTFGAGSRLTVL.

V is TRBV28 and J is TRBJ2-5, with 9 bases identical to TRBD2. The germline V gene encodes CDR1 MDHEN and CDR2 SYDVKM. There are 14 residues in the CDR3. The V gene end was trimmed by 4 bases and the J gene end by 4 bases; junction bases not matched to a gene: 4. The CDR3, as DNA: TGTGCCAGCAGTTCTACGACTAGCGGAGAGACCCAGTACTTC. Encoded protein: CASSSTTSGETQYF.

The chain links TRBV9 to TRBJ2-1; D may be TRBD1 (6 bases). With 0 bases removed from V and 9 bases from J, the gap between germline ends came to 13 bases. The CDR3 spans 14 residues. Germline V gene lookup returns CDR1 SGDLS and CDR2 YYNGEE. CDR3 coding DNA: TGTGCCAGCAGCGTAGCTACAATAGGGGGTGAGCAGTTCTTC. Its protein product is CASSVATIGGEQFF. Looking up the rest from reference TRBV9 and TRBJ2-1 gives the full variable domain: DSGVTQTPKHLITATGQRVTLRCSPRSGDLSVYWYQQSLDQGLQFLIQYYNGEERAKGNILERFSAQQFPDLHSELNLSSLELGDSALYFCASSVATIGGEQFFGPGTRLTVL.

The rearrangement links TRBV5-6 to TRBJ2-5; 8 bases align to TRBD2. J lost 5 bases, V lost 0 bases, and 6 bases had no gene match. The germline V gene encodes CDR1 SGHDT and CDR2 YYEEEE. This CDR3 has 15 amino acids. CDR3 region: CASSLASGRWETQYF. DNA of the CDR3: TGTGCCAGCAGCTTGGCCAGCGGGAGATGGGAGACCCAGTACTTC.

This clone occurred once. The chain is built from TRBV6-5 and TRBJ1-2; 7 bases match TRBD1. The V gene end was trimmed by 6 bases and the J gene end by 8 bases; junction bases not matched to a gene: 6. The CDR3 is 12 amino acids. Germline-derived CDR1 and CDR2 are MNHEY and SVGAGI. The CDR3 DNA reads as TGTGCCAGCAGGGACAGGTGGGGAGGCTACACCTTC. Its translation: CASRDRWGGYTF.

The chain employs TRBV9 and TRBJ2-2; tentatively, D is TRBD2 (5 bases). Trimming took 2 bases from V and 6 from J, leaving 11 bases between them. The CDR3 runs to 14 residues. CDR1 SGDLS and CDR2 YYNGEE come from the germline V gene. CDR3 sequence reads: CASSVSGIAGELFF. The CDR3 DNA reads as TGTGCCAGCAGCGTGTCCGGGATCGCCGGGGAGCTGTTTTTT.

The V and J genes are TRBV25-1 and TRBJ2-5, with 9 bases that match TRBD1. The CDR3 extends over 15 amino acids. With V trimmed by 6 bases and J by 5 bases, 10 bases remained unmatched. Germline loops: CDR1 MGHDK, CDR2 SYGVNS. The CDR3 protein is CASSDRGSFSETQYF. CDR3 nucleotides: TGTGCCAGCAGCGACAGGGGGTCGTTCTCGGAGACCCAGTACTTC.

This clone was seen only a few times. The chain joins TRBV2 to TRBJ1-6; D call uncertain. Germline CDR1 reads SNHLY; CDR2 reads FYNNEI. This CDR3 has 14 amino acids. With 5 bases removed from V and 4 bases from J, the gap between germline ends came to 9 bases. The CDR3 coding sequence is TGTGCCAGCAGTCCACAGCGATATAATTCACCCCTCCACTTT. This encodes CASSPQRYNSPLHF.

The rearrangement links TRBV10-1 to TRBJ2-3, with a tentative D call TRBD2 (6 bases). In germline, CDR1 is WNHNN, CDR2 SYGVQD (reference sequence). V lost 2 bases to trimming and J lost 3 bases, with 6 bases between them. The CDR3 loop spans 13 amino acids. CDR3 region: CASSEAGTDTQYF. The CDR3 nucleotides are TGCGCCAGCAGTGAGGCGGGAACAGATACGCAGTATTTT.

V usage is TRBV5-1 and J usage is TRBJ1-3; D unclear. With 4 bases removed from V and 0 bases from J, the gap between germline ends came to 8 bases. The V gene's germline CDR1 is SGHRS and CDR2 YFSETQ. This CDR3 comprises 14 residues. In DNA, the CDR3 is TGCGCCAGCAGCCTCGAGGGCTCTGGAAACACCATATATTTT. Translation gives CASSLEGSGNTIYF.

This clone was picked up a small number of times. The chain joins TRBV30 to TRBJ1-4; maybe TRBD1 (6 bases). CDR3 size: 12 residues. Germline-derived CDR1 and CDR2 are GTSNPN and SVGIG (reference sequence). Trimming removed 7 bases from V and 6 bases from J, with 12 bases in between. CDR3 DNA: TGTGCCTCACGTAAGGGGGATGAAAAACTGTTTTTT. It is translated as CASRKGDEKLFF.

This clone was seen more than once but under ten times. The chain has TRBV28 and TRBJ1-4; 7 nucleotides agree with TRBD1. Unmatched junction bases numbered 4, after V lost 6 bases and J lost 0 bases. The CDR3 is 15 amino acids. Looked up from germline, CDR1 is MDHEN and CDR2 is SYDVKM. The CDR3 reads CASSPGTATNEKLFF. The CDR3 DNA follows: TGTGCCAGCAGCCCCGGGACAGCAACTAATGAAAAACTGTTTTTT.

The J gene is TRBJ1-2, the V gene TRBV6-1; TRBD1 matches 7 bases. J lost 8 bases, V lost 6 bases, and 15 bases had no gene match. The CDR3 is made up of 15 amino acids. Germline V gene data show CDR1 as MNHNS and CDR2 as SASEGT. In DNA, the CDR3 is TGTGCCAGCAGCGCGGGCGGGACAGCGTCGGGGGGCTACACCTTC. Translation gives CASSAGGTASGGYTF.

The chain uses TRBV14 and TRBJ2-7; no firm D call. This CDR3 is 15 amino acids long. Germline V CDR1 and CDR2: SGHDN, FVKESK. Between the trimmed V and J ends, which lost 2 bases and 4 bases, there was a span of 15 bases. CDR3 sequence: CASSQTDPRLYEQYF. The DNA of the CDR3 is TGTGCCAGCAGCCAAACGGACCCCCGGCTATACGAGCAGTACTTC.